The present T cell receptor beta chain was sequenced within a study of shared clonotypes between healthy human individuals. Study-wide context: A couple of women and three men aged 18 to 49 made up the donors. Researchers assigned three CD4 naive, three CD4 memory, two CD8 naive and one CD8 memory plate to each donor. Study-wide results and caveats: Rarefaction analysis demonstrated incomplete sorted-subset sequencing notwithstanding large depth.

A single count supports this clone. Antigen specificity is unknown. In germline, CDR1 is SNHLY, CDR2 FYNNEI. Trimming at V came to 8 bases and at J to 6 bases, leaving 13 bases not matched to a gene. The CDR3 is 14 residues long. Deep-level running was used for the assay. Some clones are missing from TCRdb's copy, which holds only in-frame ones; the method was immunoSEQ multiplex PCR. The sample carries approximately 530,000 clones, 90% to 96% recorded once. Sequencing input: naive CD4+ T cells sorted from blood. The subset is: CD45RA+ positively selected. The V and J genes are TRBV2 and TRBJ2-7, with 7 bases matching TRBD1. The TCR was taken from a woman between 25 and 40 years old in good health. CDR3 in amino acids: CASGMGQLLSEQYF. The DNA of the CDR3 is TGTGCCAGCGGGATGGGACAGCTCCTCAGCGAGCAGTACTTC.